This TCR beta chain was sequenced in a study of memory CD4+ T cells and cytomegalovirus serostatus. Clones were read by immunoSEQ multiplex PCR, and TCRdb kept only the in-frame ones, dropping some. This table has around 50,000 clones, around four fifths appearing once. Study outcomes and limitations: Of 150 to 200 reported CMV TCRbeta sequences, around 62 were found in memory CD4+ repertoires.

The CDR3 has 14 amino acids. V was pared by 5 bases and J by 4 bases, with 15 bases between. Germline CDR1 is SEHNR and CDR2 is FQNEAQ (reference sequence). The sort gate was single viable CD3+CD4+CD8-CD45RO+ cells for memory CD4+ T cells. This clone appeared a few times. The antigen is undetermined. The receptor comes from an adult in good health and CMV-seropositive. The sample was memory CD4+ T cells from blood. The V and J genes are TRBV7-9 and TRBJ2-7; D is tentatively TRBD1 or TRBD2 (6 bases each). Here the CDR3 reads CASSRRDNLYEQYF. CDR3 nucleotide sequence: TGTGCCAGCAGCAGGCGGGACAATCTTTACGAGCAGTACTTC. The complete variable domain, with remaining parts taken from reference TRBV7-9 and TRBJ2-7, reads DTGVSQNPRHKITKRGQNVTFRCDPISEHNRLYWYRQTLGQGPEFLTYFQNEAQLEKSRLLSDRFSAERPKGSFSTLEIQRTEQGDSAMYLCASSRRDNLYEQYFGPGTRLTVT.